The text below deals with one T cell receptor beta chain. These data come from a study of blood T cell repertoires in COVID-19. The V gene's germline CDR1 is WSHSY and CDR2 SAAADI. The ends were cut back, 0 bases at V and 2 bases at J, with 4 bases in the middle. This CDR3 contains 13 residues. Original data processing: Nucleated cell number was recorded as an estimate derived from reference gene primer amplification. Profiled with immunoSEQ multiplex PCR; TCRdb holds only in-frame clones, not every one. The V and J calls and clone size are taken from that table; D and trimming were inferred from the DNA. This sample has about 91,000 clones; 70% to 90% occur once, and the top ten carry around 8.1%.

The chain carries TRBV10-2 and TRBJ2-5; no definite D call. The clonotype originates from a woman between 65 and 79 years old with acute or convalescent COVID-19. Sequencing was performed on peripheral blood. CDR3 DNA sequence: TGCGCCAGCAGTGAGTCCAGACAAGAGACCCAGTACTTC. It is translated as CASSESRQETQYF.